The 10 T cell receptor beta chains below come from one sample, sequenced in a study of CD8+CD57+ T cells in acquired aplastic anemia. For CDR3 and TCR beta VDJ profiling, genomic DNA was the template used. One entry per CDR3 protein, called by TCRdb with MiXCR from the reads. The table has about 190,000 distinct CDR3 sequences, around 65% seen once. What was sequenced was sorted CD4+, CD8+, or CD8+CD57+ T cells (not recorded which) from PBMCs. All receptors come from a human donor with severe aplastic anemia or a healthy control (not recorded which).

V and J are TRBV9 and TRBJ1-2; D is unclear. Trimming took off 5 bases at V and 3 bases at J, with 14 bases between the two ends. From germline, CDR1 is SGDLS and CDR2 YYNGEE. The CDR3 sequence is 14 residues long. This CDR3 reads CASSGVREDYGYTF. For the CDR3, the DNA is TGTGCCAGCAGTGGGGTTAGGGAGGACTATGGCTACACCTTC.

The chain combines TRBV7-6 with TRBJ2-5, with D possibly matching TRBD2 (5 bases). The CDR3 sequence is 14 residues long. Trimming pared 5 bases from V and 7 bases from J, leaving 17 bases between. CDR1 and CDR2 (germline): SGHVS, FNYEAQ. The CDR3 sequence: CASSPSGSVGTQYF. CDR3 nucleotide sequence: TGTGCCAGCAGCCCAAGCGGTTCGGTAGGGACCCAGTACTTC.

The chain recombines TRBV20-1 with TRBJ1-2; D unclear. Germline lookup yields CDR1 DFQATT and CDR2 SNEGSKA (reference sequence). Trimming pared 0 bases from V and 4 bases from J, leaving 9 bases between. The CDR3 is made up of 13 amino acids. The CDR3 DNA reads TGCAGTGCTAGAGAGGGGAGAGGCTATGGCTACACCTTC. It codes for CSAREGRGYGYTF.

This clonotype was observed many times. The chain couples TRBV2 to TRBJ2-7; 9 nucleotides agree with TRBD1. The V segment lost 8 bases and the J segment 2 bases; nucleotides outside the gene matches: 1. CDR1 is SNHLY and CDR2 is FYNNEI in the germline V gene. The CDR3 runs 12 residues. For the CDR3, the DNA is TGTGCCAGCGGGACAGGGACCTACGAGCAGTACTTC. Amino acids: CASGTGTYEQYF.

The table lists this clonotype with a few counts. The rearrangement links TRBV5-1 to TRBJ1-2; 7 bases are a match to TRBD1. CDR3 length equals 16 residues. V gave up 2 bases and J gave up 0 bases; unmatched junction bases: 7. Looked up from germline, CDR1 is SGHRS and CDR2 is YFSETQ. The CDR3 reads CASSLSGTEANYGYTF. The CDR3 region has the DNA TGCGCCAGCAGCTTATCCGGGACAGAAGCTAACTATGGCTACACCTTC.

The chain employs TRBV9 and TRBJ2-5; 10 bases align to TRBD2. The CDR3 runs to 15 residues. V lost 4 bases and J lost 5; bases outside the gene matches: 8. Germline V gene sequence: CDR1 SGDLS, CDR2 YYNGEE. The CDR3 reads CASSTSGASRETQYF. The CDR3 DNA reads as TGTGCCAGCAGCACTAGCGGGGCTTCGAGGGAGACCCAGTACTTC.

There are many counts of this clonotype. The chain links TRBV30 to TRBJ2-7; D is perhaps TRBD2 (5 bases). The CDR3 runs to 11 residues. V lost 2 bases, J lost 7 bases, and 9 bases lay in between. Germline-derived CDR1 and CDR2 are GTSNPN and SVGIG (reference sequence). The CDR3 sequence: CAWSYTGEQYF. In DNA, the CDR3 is TGTGCCTGGAGTTACACGGGGGAGCAGTACTTC.

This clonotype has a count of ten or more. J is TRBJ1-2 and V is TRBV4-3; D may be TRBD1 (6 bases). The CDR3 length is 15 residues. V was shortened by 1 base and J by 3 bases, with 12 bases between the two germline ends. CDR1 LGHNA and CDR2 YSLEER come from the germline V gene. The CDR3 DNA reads TGCGCCAGCAGCCAAGGGGACGGGACATACTATGGCTACACCTTC. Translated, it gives CASSQGDGTYYGYTF.

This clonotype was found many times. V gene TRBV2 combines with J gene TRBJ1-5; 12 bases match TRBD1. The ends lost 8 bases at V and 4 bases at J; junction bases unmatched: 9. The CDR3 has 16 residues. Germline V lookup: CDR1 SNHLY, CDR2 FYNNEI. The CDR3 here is CASVLGQGARNQPQHF. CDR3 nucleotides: TGTGCCAGCGTCTTGGGACAGGGGGCTCGTAATCAGCCCCAGCATTTT.

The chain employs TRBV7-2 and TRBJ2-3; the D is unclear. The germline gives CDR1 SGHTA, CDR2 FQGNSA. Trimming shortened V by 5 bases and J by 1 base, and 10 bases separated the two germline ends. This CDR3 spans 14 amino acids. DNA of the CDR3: TGTGCCAGCAGCCCGGAATGGGGCACAGATACGCAGTATTTT. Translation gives CASSPEWGTDTQYF.